What follows describes a single T cell receptor (beta chain). Its target is not known. The V gene lost 4 bases and the J gene lost 1 base, with 7 bases spanning the gap. CDR1 SGHDT and CDR2 YYEEEE come from the germline V gene. This CDR3 comprises 13 residues. The record originates from a study of cytomegalovirus exposure and HLA in healthy donors. General study findings and limits: Most TCRs appeared rarely, but some public TCRs recurred in many donors. Cytomegalovirus status was reportedly diagnosed by the classifier with high specificity and sensitivity. Per a later analysis, under 20,000 TCR beta sequences showed association with HLA alleles at 0.05 false discovery rate.

The primer mix had 60 Vbeta and 13 Jbeta primers. Only in-frame clones appear in the TCRdb table, and some are missing; sequencing was by immunoSEQ multiplex PCR. The table shows about 130,000 clones, with around 72% occurring only once. This clonotype was sampled from a man aged 45 to 65 in good health and CMV-seropositive. The chain uses TRBV5-6 and TRBJ2-3; D may be TRBD2 (6 bases). The sequenced sample consisted of PBMCs. In DNA form, the CDR3 reads TGTGCCAGCAGCCCTAGCGGCACAGATACGCAGTATTTT. Translating gives CASSPSGTDTQYF. The full variable domain, completed using reference TRBV5-6 and TRBJ2-3, is DAGVTQSPTHLIKTRGQQVTLRCSPKSGHDTVSWYQQALGQGPQFIFQYYEEEERQRGNFPDRFSGHQFPNYSSELNVNALLLGDSALYLCASSPSGTDTQYFGPGTRLTVL.